A selection of T cell receptor beta chains follows, all from one sample in a study of shared clonotypes between healthy human individuals. Produced via immunoSEQ multiplex PCR; TCRdb's table is partial and in-frame only. The repertoire includes a few million clones, roughly 95% of them detected once, and more than 0.1% sits in the top ten. Sequenced sample: naive CD4+ T cells sorted from blood. The receptors here all came from a man younger than 35 in good health. CDR3s include the opening cysteine and the closing phenylalanine or tryptophan. Fields, in order: D gene, J gene, clone size, V gene, CDR3 protein, CDR3 DNA. A D gene is named only where the DNA matches it firmly. Rows may omit the clone size; those that give it use once, few, many or a size class.

D: -
J: TRBJ1-2
size: -
V: TRBV2
CDR3: CASSYTGNYGYTF
DNA: TGTGCCAGCAGTTACACAGGTAACTATGGCTACACCTTC

D: -
J: TRBJ1-4
size: -
V: TRBV5-4
CDR3: CASSYGVAAGAATNEKLFF
DNA: TGTGCCAGCAGCTATGGCGTTGCGGCAGGAGCTGCAACTAATGAAAAACTGTTTTTT

D: -
J: TRBJ2-3
size: -
V: TRBV6-1
CDR3: CASRPTFRTDTQYF
DNA: TGTGCCAGCAGACCGACATTCCGCACAGATACGCAGTATTTT

D: -
J: TRBJ1-6
size: once
V: TRBV30
CDR3: CAWEILGALHF
DNA: TGTGCCTGGGAAATACTGGGGGCCCTCCACTTT

D: TRBD2
J: TRBJ2-3
size: -
V: TRBV5-6
CDR3: CASSAAASGRKDTQYF
DNA: TGTGCCAGCAGCGCGGCGGCTAGCGGGAGGAAGGATACGCAGTATTTT

D: -
J: TRBJ1-5
size: -
V: TRBV19
CDR3: CASSMSLVEPQHF
DNA: TGTGCCAGTAGTATGAGCCTAGTGGAGCCCCAGCATTTT

D: -
J: TRBJ1-1
size: -
V: TRBV7-2
CDR3: CASSSQLETEAFF
DNA: TGTGCCAGCAGCTCACAGTTGGAAACTGAAGCTTTCTTT

D: TRBD1
J: TRBJ1-2
size: -
V: TRBV5-6
CDR3: CASSWGQGGDGYTF
DNA: TGTGCCAGCAGTTGGGGACAGGGGGGCGATGGCTACACCTTC

D: -
J: TRBJ2-3
size: -
V: TRBV5-1
CDR3: CASSLGQLTDTQYF
DNA: TGCGCCAGCAGCTTGGGGCAACTCACAGATACGCAGTATTTT

D: -
J: TRBJ2-7
size: -
V: TRBV7-9
CDR3: CASSPQGTIGEQYF
DNA: TGTGCCAGCAGCCCACAGGGGACTATAGGCGAGCAGTACTTC

D: TRBD2
J: TRBJ2-3
size: -
V: TRBV19
CDR3: CASSNPGGGGTDTQYF
DNA: TGTGCCAGTAGTAACCCTGGCGGGGGGGGCACAGATACGCAGTATTTT

D: TRBD1
J: TRBJ1-2
size: -
V: TRBV5-6
CDR3: CASSYQDRDHGYTF
DNA: TGTGCCAGCAGCTACCAGGACAGGGACCATGGCTACACCTTC

D: -
J: TRBJ1-5
size: -
V: TRBV30
CDR3: CAWRGRGKQPQHF
DNA: TGTGCCTGGAGAGGCAGGGGTAAGCAGCCCCAGCATTTT

D: -
J: TRBJ1-6
size: few
V: TRBV2
CDR3: CASSLNSPLHF
DNA: TGTGCCAGCAGCTTGAATTCACCCCTCCACTTT

D: -
J: TRBJ2-7
size: -
V: TRBV11-2
CDR3: CASSLDRLTYEQYF
DNA: TGTGCCAGCAGCTTAGACAGGCTAACCTACGAGCAGTACTTC

D: -
J: TRBJ1-4
size: -
V: TRBV7-3
CDR3: CASSWGNSNEKLFF
DNA: TGTGCCAGCAGTTGGGGCAACTCGAATGAAAAACTGTTTTTT

D: -
J: TRBJ2-1
size: -
V: TRBV7-2
CDR3: CASSVLTGSSYNEQFF
DNA: TGTGCCAGCAGCGTACTAACTGGGAGCTCCTACAATGAGCAGTTCTTC

D: -
J: TRBJ1-2
size: -
V: TRBV7-9
CDR3: CASSLGSTYGYTF
DNA: TGTGCCAGCAGCCTCGGAAGTACCTATGGCTACACCTTC

D: -
J: TRBJ2-7
size: -
V: TRBV7-2
CDR3: CASSLNYEQYF
DNA: TGTGCCAGCAGCCTAAACTACGAGCAGTACTTC

D: -
J: TRBJ2-1
size: -
V: TRBV5-1
CDR3: CASSFSGPYNEQFF
DNA: TGCGCCAGCAGCTTTAGTGGGCCCTACAATGAGCAGTTCTTC

D: TRBD1
J: TRBJ2-3
size: -
V: TRBV5-1
CDR3: CASSFWYRGFSTDTQYF
DNA: TGCGCCAGCAGCTTTTGGTACAGGGGGTTTAGCACAGATACGCAGTATTTT

D: -
J: TRBJ1-5
size: -
V: TRBV6-1
CDR3: CASQNWDSNQPQHF
DNA: TGTGCCAGCCAGAACTGGGATAGCAATCAGCCCCAGCATTTT

D: TRBD1
J: TRBJ1-1
size: -
V: TRBV29-1
CDR3: CSVGDRVSRSEAFF
DNA: TGCAGCGTTGGCGACAGGGTGAGTCGGTCTGAAGCTTTCTTT

D: TRBD1
J: TRBJ1-1
size: -
V: TRBV19
CDR3: CASSIPGTVTEAFF
DNA: TGTGCCAGTAGTATTCCCGGGACAGTCACTGAAGCTTTCTTT

D: -
J: TRBJ2-7
size: -
V: TRBV19
CDR3: CATRQAYEQYF
DNA: TGTGCCACCCGACAGGCCTACGAGCAGTACTTC

D: TRBD2
J: TRBJ2-7
size: -
V: TRBV2
CDR3: CASASQLAGPYEQYF
DNA: TGTGCCTCAGCATCCCAACTAGCGGGACCCTACGAGCAGTACTTC

D: -
J: TRBJ1-2
size: -
V: TRBV19
CDR3: CASSRVFPPDLYGYTF
DNA: TGTGCCAGTAGTCGTGTATTCCCCCCAGACCTCTATGGCTACACCTTC

D: -
J: TRBJ1-5
size: -
V: TRBV27
CDR3: CASSFGGEDQPQHF
DNA: TGTGCCAGCAGTTTTGGAGGGGAGGATCAGCCCCAGCATTTT

D: TRBD1
J: TRBJ1-4
size: -
V: TRBV10-2
CDR3: CASRQGSNEKLFF
DNA: TGCGCCAGCAGACAGGGGTCTAATGAAAAACTGTTTTTT

D: -
J: TRBJ2-7
size: -
V: TRBV2
CDR3: CASRGDGGHYEQYF
DNA: TGTGCCAGCAGAGGGGACGGGGGGCACTACGAGCAGTACTTC

D: -
J: TRBJ1-2
size: once
V: TRBV19
CDR3: CASSMTINYGYTF
DNA: TGTGCCAGTAGTATGACAATAAACTATGGCTACACCTTC

D: -
J: TRBJ1-5
size: -
V: TRBV19
CDR3: CASSINSPNQPQHF
DNA: TGTGCCAGTAGTATAAACAGCCCCAATCAGCCCCAGCATTTT

D: -
J: TRBJ2-7
size: -
V: TRBV7-9
CDR3: CASSSSGSYEQYF
DNA: TGTGCCAGCAGCTCGTCGGGTTCCTACGAGCAGTACTTC

D: -
J: TRBJ1-1
size: -
V: TRBV6-5
CDR3: CASSYSGRNTEAFF
DNA: TGTGCCAGCAGTTACTCGGGCAGGAACACTGAAGCTTTCTTT

D: TRBD1
J: TRBJ1-1
size: -
V: TRBV7-9
CDR3: CASSLVGQGRNTEAFF
DNA: TGTGCCAGCAGCTTAGTAGGACAGGGTCGAAACACTGAAGCTTTCTTT

D: -
J: TRBJ2-5
size: -
V: TRBV5-1
CDR3: CASSPTPRGEVETQYF
DNA: TGCGCCAGCAGCCCTACCCCCAGGGGTGAAGTAGAGACCCAGTACTTC

D: TRBD2
J: TRBJ2-7
size: once
V: TRBV5-4
CDR3: CASSPGLASDYEQYF
DNA: TGTGCCAGCAGCCCCGGACTAGCGAGCGACTACGAGCAGTACTTC

D: -
J: TRBJ1-5
size: -
V: TRBV10-1
CDR3: CARNESNQPQHF
DNA: TGCGCCAGAAATGAGAGCAATCAGCCCCAGCATTTT

D: TRBD1
J: TRBJ2-5
size: -
V: TRBV18
CDR3: CASSPSTGGLETQYF
DNA: TGTGCCAGCTCACCATCGACAGGGGGCTTGGAGACCCAGTACTTC

D: TRBD1
J: TRBJ2-6
size: -
V: TRBV30
CDR3: CAWTRDRTSSGANVLTF
DNA: TGTGCCTGGACCCGGGACAGGACAAGCTCTGGGGCCAACGTCCTGACTTTC

D: -
J: TRBJ1-1
size: -
V: TRBV5-4
CDR3: CASSRGAKGFSEAFF
DNA: TGTGCCAGCAGCCGGGGGGCAAAGGGGTTTTCTGAAGCTTTCTTT

D: -
J: TRBJ1-5
size: -
V: TRBV28
CDR3: CASSLVEDGNQPQHF
DNA: TGTGCCAGCAGTTTAGTTGAGGACGGCAATCAGCCCCAGCATTTT

D: -
J: TRBJ2-1
size: -
V: TRBV29-1
CDR3: CSVGTGSYNEQFF
DNA: TGCAGCGTGGGGACTGGCTCCTACAATGAGCAGTTCTTC

D: TRBD1
J: TRBJ1-1
size: few
V: TRBV6-6
CDR3: CASSYGRGVVNTEAFF
DNA: TGTGCCAGCAGTTACGGCAGGGGGGTAGTGAACACTGAAGCTTTCTTT

D: TRBD2
J: TRBJ2-2
size: -
V: TRBV9
CDR3: CASRPWAGETGELFF
DNA: TGTGCCAGCAGGCCCTGGGCGGGAGAAACCGGGGAGCTGTTTTTT

D: -
J: TRBJ1-2
size: -
V: TRBV6-1
CDR3: CASSEAPRDSNYGYTF
DNA: TGTGCCAGCAGTGAAGCCCCCAGGGACTCTAACTATGGCTACACCTTC

D: TRBD1
J: TRBJ1-3
size: -
V: TRBV7-8
CDR3: CASSKGYGQGGNAGNTIYF
DNA: TGTGCCAGCAGCAAGGGCTACGGACAGGGAGGTAATGCTGGAAACACCATATATTTT

D: -
J: TRBJ2-2
size: few
V: TRBV6-5
CDR3: CASSNTGELFF
DNA: TGTGCCAGCAGCAACACCGGGGAGCTGTTTTTT

D: TRBD2
J: TRBJ2-3
size: -
V: TRBV4-2
CDR3: CASSQEEGLAGGADTQYF
DNA: TGTGCCAGCAGCCAAGAGGAGGGACTAGCGGGGGGCGCAGATACGCAGTATTTT